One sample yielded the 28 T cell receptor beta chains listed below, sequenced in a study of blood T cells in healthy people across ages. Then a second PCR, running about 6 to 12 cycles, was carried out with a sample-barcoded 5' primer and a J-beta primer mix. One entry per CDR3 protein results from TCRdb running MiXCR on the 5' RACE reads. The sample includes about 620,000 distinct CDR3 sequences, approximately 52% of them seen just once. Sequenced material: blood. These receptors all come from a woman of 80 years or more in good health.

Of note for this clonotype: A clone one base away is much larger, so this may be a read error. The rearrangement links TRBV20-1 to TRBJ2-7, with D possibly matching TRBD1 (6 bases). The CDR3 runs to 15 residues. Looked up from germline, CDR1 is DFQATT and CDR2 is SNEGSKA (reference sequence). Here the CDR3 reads CSVRDSRGTSYEQYF. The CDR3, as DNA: TGCAGTGTTAGAGATTCGAGGGGGACCTCCTACGAGCAGTACTTC.

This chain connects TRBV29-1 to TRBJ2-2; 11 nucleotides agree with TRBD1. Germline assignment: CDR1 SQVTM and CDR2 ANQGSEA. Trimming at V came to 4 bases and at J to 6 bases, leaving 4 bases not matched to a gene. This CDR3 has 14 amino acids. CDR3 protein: CSVGMGQGAGELFF. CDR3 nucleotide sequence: TGCAGCGTTGGCATGGGACAGGGGGCCGGGGAGCTGTTTTTT.

Written as DNA, the CDR3 is TGTGCCATCAGGAACCTTGAGGGCGGCTACAATGAGCAGTTCTTC. This encodes CAIRNLEGGYNEQFF. The rearrangement links TRBV10-3 to TRBJ2-1; a weak D match, TRBD2 (5 bases). Trimming removed 6 bases at V and 3 bases at J, with 15 bases between. The germline gives CDR1 ENHRY, CDR2 SYGVKD. CDR3 length equals 15 residues.

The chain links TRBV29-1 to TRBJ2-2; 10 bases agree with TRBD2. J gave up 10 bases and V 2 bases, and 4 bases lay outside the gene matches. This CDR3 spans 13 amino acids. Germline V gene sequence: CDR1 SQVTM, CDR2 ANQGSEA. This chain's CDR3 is CSVEWLAGVELFF. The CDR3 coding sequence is TGCAGCGTTGAATGGCTAGCGGGGGTGGAGCTGTTTTTT.

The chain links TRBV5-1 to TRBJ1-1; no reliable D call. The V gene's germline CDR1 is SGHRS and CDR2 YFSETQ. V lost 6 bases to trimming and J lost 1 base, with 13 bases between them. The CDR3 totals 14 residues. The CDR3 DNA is TGCGCCAGCACCCCAACAGAGGCGAACACTGAAGCTTTCTTT. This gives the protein CASTPTEANTEAFF.

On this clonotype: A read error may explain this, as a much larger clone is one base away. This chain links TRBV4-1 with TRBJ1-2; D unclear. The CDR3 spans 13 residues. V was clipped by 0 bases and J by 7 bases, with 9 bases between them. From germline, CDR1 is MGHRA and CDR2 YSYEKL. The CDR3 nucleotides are TGCGCCAGCAGCCAAGAACGGGATTTTGGCTACACCTTC. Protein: CASSQERDFGYTF.

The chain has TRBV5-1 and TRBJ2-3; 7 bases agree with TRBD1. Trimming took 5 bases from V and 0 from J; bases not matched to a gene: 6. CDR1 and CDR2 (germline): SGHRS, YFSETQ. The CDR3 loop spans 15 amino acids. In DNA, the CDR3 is TGCGCCAGCAGTTTGACAGGGCGCAGCACAGATACGCAGTATTTT. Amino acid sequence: CASSLTGRSTDTQYF.

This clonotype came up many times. The CDR3 sequence: CSAIRLSETQYF. Here the CDR3 DNA reads TGCAGTGCTATTCGGTTGAGCGAGACCCAGTACTTC. This chain connects TRBV20-1 to TRBJ2-5; D call uncertain. The length of the CDR3 is 12 residues. Trimming shortened V by 4 bases and J by 5 bases, and 11 bases separated the two germline ends. The V gene's germline CDR1 is DFQATT and CDR2 SNEGSKA (reference sequence).

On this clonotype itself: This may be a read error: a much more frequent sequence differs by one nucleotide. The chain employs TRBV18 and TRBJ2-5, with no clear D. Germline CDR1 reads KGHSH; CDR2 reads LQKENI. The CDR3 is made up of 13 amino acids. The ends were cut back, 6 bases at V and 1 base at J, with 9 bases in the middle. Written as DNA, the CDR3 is TGTGCCAGCTCGGCCGGGTCCCAAGAGACCCAGTACTTC. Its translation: CASSAGSQETQYF. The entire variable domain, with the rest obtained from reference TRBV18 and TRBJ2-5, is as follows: NAGVMQNPRHLVRRRGQEARLRCSPMKGHSHVYWYRQLPEEGLKFMVYLQKENIIDESGMPKERFSAEFPKEGPSILRIQQVVRGDSAAYFCASSAGSQETQYFGPGTRLLVL.

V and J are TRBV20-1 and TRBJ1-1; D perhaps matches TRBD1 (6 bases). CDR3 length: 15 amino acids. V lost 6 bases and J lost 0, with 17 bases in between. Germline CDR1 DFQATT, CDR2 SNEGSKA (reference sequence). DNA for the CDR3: TGCAGTGCCAGGGGAGGGGCAAGGATGAACACTGAAGCTTTCTTT. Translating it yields CSARGGARMNTEAFF.

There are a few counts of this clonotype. Here the CDR3 reads CASSEPRTAYNEKLFF. The CDR3 bases are TGTGCCAGCAGTGAACCCCGGACAGCTTATAATGAAAAACTGTTTTTT. The gene calls are TRBV2 and TRBJ1-4, with D possibly being TRBD1 (6 bases). V lost 2 bases and J 4 bases, leaving 14 bases between the germline ends. This CDR3 is 16 amino acids long. Germline V lookup: CDR1 SNHLY, CDR2 FYNNEI.

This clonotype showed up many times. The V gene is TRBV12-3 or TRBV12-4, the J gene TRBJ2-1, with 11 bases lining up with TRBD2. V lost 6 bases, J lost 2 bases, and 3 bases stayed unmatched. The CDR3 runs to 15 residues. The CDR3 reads CASSLAGGTYNEQFF. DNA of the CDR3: TGTGCCAGCAGCCTAGCGGGGGGAACCTACAATGAGCAGTTCTTC.

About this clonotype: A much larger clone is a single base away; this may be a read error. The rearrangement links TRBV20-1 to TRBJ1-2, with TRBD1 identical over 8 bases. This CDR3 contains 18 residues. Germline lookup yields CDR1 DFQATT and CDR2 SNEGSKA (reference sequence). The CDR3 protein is CSTRGGESAGGQGYGYTF. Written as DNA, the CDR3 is TGCAGTACTAGAGGCGGCGAGAGTGCAGGGGGCCAAGGCTATGGCTACACCTTC.

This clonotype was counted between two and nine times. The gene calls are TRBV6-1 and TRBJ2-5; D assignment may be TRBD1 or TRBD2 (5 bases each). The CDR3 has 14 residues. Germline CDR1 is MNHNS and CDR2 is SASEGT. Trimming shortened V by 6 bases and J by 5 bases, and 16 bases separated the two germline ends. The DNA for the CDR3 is TGTGCCAGCAGAGCTACGGGACCCCTGGAGACCCAGTACTTC. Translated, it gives CASRATGPLETQYF.

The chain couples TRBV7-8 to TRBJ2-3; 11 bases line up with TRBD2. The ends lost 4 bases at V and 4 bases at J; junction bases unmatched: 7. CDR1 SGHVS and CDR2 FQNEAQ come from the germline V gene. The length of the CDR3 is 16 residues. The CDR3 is CASSSLTSGRADTQYF. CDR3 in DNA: TGTGCCAGCAGCTCCTTAACTAGCGGGAGAGCAGATACGCAGTATTTT.

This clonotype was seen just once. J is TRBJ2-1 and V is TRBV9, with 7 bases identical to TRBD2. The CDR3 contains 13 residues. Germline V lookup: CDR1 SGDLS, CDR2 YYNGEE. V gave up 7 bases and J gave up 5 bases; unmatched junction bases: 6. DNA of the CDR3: TGTGCCAGCCGACATGGGGGGGACAATGAGCAGTTCTTC. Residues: CASRHGGDNEQFF.

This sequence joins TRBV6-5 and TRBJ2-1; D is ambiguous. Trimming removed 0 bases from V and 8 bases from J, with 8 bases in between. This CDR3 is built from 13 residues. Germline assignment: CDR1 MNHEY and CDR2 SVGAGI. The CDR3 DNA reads TGTGCCAGCAGTTACTCCTGGCTGGATGAGCAGTTCTTC. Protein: CASSYSWLDEQFF.

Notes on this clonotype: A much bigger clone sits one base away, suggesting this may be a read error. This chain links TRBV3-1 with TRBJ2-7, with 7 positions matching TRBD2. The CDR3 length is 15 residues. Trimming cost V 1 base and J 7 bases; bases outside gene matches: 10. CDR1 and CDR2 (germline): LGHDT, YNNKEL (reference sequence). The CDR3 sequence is CASSQAAGAHNEQYF. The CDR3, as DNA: TGTGCCAGCAGCCAAGCGGCGGGAGCCCACAATGAGCAGTACTTC.

The CDR3 DNA sequence: TGTGCCAGCAGCACGACTAGCGGGAGCCGCACAGATACGCAGTATTTT. It translates to CASSTTSGSRTDTQYF. The rearrangement links TRBV14 to TRBJ2-3; 12 nucleotides align to TRBD2. J lost 1 base, V lost 5 bases, and 4 bases had no gene match. This CDR3 is 16 amino acids long. Germline V gene data show CDR1 as SGHDN and CDR2 as FVKESK.

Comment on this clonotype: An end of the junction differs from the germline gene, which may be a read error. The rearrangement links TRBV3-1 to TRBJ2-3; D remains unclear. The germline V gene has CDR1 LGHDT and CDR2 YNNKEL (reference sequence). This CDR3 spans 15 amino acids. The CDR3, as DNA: TGTGCCAGCAGCCACGGGTGGGCTGGCACAGATACGCGGTATTTT. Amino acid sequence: CASSHGWAGTDTRYF.

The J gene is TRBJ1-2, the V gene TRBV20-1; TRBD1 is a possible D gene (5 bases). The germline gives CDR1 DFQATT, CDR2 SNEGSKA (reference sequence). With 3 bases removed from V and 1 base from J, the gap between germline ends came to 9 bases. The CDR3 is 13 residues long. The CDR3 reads CSASTGNNYGYTF. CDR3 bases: TGCAGTGCTAGCACAGGAAATAACTATGGCTACACCTTC.

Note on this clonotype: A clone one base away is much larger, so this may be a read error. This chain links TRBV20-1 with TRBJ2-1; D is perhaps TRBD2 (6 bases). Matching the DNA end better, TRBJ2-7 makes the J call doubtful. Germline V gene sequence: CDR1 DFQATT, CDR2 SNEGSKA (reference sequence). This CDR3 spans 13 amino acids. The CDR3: CSASAGPYNEQYF. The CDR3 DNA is TGCAGTGCTAGCGCGGGACCCTACAATGAGCAGTACTTC.

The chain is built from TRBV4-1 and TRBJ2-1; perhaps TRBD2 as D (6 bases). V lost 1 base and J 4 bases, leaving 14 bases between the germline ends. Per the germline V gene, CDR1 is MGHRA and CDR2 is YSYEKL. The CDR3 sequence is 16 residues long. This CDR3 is CASSQVIGGRYNEQFF. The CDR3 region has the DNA TGCGCCAGCAGCCAAGTAATCGGGGGACGATACAATGAGCAGTTCTTC.

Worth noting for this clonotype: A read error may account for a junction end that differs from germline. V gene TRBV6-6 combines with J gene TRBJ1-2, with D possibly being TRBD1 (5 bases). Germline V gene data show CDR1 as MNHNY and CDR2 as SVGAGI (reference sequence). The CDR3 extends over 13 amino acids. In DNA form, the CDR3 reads TGTGCCAGCACCCAGGACACCTTCTATGGCTATACCTTC. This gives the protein CASTQDTFYGYTF.

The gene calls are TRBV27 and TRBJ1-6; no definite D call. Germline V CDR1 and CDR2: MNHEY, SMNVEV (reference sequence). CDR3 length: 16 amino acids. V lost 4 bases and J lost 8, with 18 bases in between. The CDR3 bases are TGTGCCAGCAGTTCCCTTTCCGCAGCTAGCCATTCACCCCTCCACTTT. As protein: CASSSLSAASHSPLHF.

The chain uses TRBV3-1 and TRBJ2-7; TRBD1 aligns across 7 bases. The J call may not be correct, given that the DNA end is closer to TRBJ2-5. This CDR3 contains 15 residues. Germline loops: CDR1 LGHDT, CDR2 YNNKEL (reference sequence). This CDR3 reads CASSQDFTGQKTQYF. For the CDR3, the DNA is TGTGCCAGCAGCCAAGATTTCACGGGACAGAAGACCCAGTACTTC.

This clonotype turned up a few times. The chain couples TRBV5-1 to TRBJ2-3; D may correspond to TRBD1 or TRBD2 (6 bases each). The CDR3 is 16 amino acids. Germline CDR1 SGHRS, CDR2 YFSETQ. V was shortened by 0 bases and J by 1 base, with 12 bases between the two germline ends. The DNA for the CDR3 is TGCGCCAGCAGCTTGGGTCGGGGGCCAGGCACAGATACGCAGTATTTT. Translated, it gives CASSLGRGPGTDTQYF.

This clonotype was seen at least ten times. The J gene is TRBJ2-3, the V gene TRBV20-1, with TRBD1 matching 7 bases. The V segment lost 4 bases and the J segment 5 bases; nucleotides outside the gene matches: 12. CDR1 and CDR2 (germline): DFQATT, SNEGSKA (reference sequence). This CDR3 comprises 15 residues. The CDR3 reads CSATLDRVQRDTQYF. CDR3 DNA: TGCAGTGCTACTCTCGACAGGGTCCAAAGAGATACGCAGTATTTT.